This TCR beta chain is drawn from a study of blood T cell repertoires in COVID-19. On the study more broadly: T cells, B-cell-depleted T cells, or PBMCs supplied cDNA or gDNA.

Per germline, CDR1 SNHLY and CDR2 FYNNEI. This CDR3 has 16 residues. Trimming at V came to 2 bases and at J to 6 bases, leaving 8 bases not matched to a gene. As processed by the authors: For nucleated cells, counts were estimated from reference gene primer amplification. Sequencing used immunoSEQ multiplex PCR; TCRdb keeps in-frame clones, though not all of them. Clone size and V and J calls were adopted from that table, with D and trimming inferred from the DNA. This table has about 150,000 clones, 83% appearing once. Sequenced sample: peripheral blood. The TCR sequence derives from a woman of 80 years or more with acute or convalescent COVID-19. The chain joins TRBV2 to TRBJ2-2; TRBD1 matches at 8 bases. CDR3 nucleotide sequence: TGTGCCAGCAGTGAATGGCAGGGGGCTCTTTCCGGGGAGCTGTTTTTT. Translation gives CASSEWQGALSGELFF. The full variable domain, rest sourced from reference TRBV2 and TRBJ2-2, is EPEVTQTPSHQVTQMGQEVILRCVPISNHLYFYWYRQILGQKVEFLVSFYNNEISEKSEIFDDQFSVERPDGSNFTLKIRSTKLEDSAMYFCASSEWQGALSGELFFGEGSRLTVL.